In this sample, the clone carrying this T cell receptor (beta chain) turned up a few times. Other DNA sequences in this specimen translate into the identical CDR3. This sample was included in a study of beta chain features in type 1 diabetes. The CDR3 covers 13 residues. The germline V gene encodes CDR1 GTSNPN and CDR2 SVGIG (reference sequence). Trimming removed 0 bases from V and 4 bases from J, with 7 bases in between. Reverse transcribing all isolated RNA meant expressed TCRB transcripts were sequenced. Profiling relied on immunoSEQ multiplex PCR, and the TCRdb table lists in-frame clones only, not all of them. The data contain hundreds of thousands of clones, over 9.5% of them seen just once; the ten biggest clones take up roughly 0.046%.

Material for sequencing was naive CD4+ T cells from blood. This receptor was taken from a woman aged 18-35 years in good health. The rearrangement links TRBV30 to TRBJ1-5; D is possibly TRBD1 (6 bases). The CDR3 region is CAWSVRGNQPQHF. In nucleotides, the CDR3 is TGTGCCTGGAGTGTAAGGGGGAATCAGCCCCAGCATTTT. The full variable domain, rest sourced from reference TRBV30 and TRBJ1-5, is SQTIHQWPATLVQPVGSPLSLECTVEGTSNPNLYWYRQAAGRGLQLLFYSVGIGQISSEVPQNLSASRPQDRQFILSSKKLLLSDSGFYLCAWSVRGNQPQHFGDGTRLSIL.